One sample yielded the 2 T cell receptor beta chains listed below, sequenced in a study of post-analysis software for immune sequencing data. Built from TCR beta cDNA, the libraries had unique molecular identifiers in them. TCRdb re-derived calls from the PCR reads in MiXCR, one entry per CDR3 protein. This repertoire shows hundreds of thousands of distinct CDR3 sequences, 59% found once; its top ten account for about 10%. Their antigens are not known. General study findings and limits: When patients were compared with controls, four or five TRBV segments were more frequent, TRBV5-6, TRBV5-1 and TRBV20-1 among them.

Sequences were obtained from blood. These receptors all stem from a girl aged 2 to 9 with multiple sclerosis.

In its sample, this clonotype was seen once. V usage is TRBV5-1 and J usage is TRBJ2-1; 8 bases fit TRBD2. Germline-derived CDR1 and CDR2 are SGHRS and YFSETQ. The length of the CDR3 is 15 residues. The J segment lost 8 bases and the V segment lost 3 bases, leaving 10 bases of the junction unmatched. The DNA of the CDR3 is TGCGCCAGCAGCTCCGGGACTAGTATGCGCCATGAGCAGTTCTTC. The encoded protein is CASSSGTSMRHEQFF. Full variable domain (outside the CDR3, taken from reference TRBV5-1 and TRBJ2-1): KAGVTQTPRYLIKTRGQQVTLSCSPISGHRSVSWYQQTPGQGLQFLFEYFSETQRNKGNFPGRFSGRQFSNSRSEMNVSTLELGDSALYLCASSSGTSMRHEQFFGPGTRLTVL.

The V and J genes are TRBV10-1 and TRBJ2-3; 7 nucleotides agree with TRBD1. The germline V gene encodes CDR1 WNHNN and CDR2 SYGVQD (reference sequence). V trimming: 6 bases; J trimming: 2 bases; junction bases outside the gene matches: 8. The CDR3 is 15 residues long. In DNA form, the CDR3 reads TGCGCCAGCAGCTTCCGACAGGGAATCACAGATACGCAGTATTTT. Translation: CASSFRQGITDTQYF.